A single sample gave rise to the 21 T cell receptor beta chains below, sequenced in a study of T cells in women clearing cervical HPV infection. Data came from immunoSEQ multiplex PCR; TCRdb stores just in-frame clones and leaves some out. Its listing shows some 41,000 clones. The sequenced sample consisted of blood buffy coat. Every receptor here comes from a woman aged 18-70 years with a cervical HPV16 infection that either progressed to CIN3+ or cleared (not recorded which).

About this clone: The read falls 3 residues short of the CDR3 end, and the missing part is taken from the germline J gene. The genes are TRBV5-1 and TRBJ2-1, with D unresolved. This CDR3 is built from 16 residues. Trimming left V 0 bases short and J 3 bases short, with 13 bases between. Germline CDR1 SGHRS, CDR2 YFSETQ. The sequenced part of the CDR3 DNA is TGCGCCAGCAGCTTGGCTGGCCTGATTCGCTACAATGAG. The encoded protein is CASSLAGLIRYNE. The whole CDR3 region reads CASSLAGLIRYNEQFF. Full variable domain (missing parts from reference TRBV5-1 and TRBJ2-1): KAGVTQTPRYLIKTRGQQVTLSCSPISGHRSVSWYQQTPGQGLQFLFEYFSETQRNKGNFPGRFSGRQFSNSRSEMNVSTLELGDSALYLCASSLAGLIRYNEQFFGPGTRLTVL.

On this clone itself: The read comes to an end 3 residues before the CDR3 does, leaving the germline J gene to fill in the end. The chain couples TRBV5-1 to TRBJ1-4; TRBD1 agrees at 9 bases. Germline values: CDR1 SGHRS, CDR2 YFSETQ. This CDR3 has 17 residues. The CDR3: CASTAEGQGLMTNVLFF. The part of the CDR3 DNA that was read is TGCGCCAGCACCGCAGAAGGACAGGGGCTTATGACCAACGTA.

The CDR3 here is CASSPSASGSRETQYF. The sequenced part of the CDR3 DNA is TGTGCCAGCTCACCATCGGCTAGCGGGAGCAGGGAGACG. The V call is TRBV18, the J call TRBJ2-3, with 10 bases fitting TRBD2. Read sequence stops 3 residues before the CDR3 end, and the germline J gene provides the missing end. CDR1 and CDR2 from the germline V gene are KGHSH and LQKENI. The CDR3 totals 16 residues.

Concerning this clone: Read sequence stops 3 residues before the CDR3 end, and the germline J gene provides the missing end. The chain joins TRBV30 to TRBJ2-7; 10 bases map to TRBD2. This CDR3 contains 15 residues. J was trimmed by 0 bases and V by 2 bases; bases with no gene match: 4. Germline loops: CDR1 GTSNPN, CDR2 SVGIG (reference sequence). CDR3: CAWSRPSGSSYEQYF. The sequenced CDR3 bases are TGTGCCTGGAGTAGGCCTAGCGGGAGCTCCTACGAG.

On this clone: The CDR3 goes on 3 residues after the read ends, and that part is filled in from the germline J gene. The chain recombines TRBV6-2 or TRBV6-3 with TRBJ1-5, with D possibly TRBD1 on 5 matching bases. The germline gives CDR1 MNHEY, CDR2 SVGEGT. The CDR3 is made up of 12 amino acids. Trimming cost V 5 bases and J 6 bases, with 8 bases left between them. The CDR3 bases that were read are TGTGCCAGCAGTCGGGGGGTTCAGCCC. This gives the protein CASSRGVQP. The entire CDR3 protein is CASSRGVQPQHF.

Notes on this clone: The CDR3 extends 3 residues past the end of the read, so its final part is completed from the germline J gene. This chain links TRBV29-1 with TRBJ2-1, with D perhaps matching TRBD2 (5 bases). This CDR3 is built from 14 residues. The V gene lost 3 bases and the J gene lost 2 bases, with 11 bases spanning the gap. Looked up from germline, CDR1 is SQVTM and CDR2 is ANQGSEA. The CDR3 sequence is CSVDSDSAYNEQFF. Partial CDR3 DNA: TGCAGCGTTGATTCGGACTCCGCCTACAATGAG.

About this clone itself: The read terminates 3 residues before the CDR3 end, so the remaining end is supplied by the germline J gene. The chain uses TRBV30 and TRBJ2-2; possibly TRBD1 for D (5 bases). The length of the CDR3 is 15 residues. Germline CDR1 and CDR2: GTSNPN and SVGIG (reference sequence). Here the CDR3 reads CASITPAGNNSPLFF. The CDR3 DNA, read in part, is TGTGCCTCGATCACCCCGGCAGGGAATAATTCACCG.

Partial CDR3 DNA: TGTGCCAGCAGATACACCGGGACAGGGGACAATGAG. Protein sequence: CASRYTGTGDNE. From start to end, the CDR3 is CASRYTGTGDNEQFF. V and J are TRBV11-3 and TRBJ2-1, with 10 positions matching TRBD1. The read terminates 3 residues before the CDR3 end, so the remaining end is supplied by the germline J gene. The V and J ends lost 6 bases and 5 bases, in that order; junction bases with no gene match: 7. From germline, CDR1 is SGHNT and CDR2 YENEEA. This CDR3 is 15 amino acids long.

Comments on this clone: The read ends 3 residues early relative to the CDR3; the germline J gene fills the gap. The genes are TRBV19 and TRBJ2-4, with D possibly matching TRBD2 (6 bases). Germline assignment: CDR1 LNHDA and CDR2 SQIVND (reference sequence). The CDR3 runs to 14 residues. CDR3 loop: CASSIAGTLSGQYF. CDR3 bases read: TGTGCCAGTAGTATAGCCGGGACTCTTTCCGGT.

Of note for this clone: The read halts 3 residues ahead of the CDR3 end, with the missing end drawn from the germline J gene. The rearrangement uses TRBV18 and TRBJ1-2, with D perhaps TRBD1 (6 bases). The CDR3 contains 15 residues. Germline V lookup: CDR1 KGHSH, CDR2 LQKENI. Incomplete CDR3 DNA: TGTGCCAGCTCACCGGGCAGGGGACGCGACAATGAC. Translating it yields CASSPGRGRDND. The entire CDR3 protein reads CASSPGRGRDNDYTF.

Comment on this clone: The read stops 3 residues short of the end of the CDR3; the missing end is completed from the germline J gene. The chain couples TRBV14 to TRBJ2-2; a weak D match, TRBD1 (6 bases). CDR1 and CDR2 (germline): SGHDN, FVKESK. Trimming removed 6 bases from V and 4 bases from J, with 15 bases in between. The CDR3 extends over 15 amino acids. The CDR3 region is CASRLTGSRTGELFF. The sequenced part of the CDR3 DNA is TGTGCCAGCAGACTAACAGGGTCGCGCACCGGGGAG.

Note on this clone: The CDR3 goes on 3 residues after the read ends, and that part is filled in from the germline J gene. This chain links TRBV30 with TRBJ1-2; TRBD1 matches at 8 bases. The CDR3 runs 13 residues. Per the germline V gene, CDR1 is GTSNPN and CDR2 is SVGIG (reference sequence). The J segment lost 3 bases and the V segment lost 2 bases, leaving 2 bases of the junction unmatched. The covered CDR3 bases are TGTGCCTGGAGTCCGACAGGGGACTATGGC. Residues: CAWSPTGDYG. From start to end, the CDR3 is CAWSPTGDYGYTF. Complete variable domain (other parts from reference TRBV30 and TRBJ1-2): SQTIHQWPATLVQPVGSPLSLECTVEGTSNPNLYWYRQAAGRGLQLLFYSVGIGQISSEVPQNLSASRPQDRQFILSSKKLLLSDSGFYLCAWSPTGDYGYTFGSGTRLTVV.

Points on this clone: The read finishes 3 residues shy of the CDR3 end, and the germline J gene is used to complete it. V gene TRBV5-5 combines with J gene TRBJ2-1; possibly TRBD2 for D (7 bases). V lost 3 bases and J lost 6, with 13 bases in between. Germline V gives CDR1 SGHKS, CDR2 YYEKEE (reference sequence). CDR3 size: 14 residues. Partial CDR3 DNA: TGTGCCAGCAGCTCTGGGGGGGCCATCAATGAG. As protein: CASSSGGAINE. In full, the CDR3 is CASSSGGAINEQFF.

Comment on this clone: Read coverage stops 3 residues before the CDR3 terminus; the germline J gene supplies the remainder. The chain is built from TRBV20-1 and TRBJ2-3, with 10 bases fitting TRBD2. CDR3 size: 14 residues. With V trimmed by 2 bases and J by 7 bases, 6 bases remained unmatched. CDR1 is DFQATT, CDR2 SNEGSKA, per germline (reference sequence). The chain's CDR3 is CSARSGTSAYTQYF. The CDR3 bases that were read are TGCAGTGCTAGAAGCGGGACTAGCGCCTATACG.

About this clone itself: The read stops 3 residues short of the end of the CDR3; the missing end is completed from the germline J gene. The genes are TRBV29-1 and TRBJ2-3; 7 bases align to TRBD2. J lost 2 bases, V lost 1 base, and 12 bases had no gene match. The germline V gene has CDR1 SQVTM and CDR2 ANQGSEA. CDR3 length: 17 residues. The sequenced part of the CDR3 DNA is TGCAGCGTTGAAGCCAGCGGGATTTCGAGGGACACAGATACG. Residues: CSVEASGISRDTDT. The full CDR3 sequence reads CSVEASGISRDTDTQYF.

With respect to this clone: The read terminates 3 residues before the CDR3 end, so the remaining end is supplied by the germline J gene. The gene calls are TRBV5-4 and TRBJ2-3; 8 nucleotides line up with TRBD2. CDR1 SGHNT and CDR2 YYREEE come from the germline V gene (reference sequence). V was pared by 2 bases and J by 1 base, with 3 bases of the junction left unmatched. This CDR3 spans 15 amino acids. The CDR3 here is CASSFKTSGTDTQYF. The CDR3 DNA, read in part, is TGTGCCAGCAGCTTCAAGACTAGCGGCACAGATACG. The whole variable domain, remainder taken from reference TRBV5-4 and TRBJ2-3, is ETGVTQSPTHLIKTRGQQVTLRCSSQSGHNTVSWYQQALGQGPQFIFQYYREEENGRGNFPPRFSGLQFPNYSSELNVNALELDDSALYLCASSFKTSGTDTQYFGPGTRLTVL.

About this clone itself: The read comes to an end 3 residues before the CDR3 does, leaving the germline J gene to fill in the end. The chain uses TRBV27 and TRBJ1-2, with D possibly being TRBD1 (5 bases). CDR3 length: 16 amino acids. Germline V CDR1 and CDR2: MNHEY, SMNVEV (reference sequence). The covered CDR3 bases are TGTGCCAGCAGTTCCCCTTGGACTAGCGGGACCAATGAC. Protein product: CASSSPWTSGTND. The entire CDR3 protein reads CASSSPWTSGTNDYTF.

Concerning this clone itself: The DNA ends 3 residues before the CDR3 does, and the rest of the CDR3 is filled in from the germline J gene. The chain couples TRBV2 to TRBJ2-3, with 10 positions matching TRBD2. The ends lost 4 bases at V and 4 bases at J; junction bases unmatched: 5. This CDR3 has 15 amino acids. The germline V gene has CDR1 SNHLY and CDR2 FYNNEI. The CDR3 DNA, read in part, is TGTGCCAGCAGTGGGTCTAGCGGGAGTGCAGATACG. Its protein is CASSGSSGSADT. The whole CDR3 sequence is CASSGSSGSADTQYF.

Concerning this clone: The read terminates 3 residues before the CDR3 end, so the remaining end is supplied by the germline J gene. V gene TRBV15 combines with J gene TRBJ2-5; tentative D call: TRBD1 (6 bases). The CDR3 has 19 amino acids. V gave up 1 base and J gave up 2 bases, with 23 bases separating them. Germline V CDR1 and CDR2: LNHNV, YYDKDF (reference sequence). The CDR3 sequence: CATSRVSGESVVLQETQYF. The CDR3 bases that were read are TGTGCCACCAGCAGAGTTTCAGGGGAGAGCGTTGTCTTACAAGAGACC.

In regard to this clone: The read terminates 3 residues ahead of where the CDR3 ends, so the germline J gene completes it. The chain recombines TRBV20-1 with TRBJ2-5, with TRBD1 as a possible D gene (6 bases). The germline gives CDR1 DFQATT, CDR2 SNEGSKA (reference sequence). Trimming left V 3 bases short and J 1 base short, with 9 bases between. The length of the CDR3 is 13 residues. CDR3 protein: CSARGTLQETQYF. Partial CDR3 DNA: TGCAGTGCTAGGGGGACACTCCAAGAGACC.

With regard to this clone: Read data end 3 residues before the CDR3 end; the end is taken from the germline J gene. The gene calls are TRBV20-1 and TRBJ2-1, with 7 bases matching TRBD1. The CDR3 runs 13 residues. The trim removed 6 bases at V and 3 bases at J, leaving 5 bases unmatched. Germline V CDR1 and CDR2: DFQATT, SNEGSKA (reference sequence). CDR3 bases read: TGCAGTGCATCGGACAGGCTCTACAATGAG. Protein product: CSASDRLYNE. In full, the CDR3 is CSASDRLYNEQFF.